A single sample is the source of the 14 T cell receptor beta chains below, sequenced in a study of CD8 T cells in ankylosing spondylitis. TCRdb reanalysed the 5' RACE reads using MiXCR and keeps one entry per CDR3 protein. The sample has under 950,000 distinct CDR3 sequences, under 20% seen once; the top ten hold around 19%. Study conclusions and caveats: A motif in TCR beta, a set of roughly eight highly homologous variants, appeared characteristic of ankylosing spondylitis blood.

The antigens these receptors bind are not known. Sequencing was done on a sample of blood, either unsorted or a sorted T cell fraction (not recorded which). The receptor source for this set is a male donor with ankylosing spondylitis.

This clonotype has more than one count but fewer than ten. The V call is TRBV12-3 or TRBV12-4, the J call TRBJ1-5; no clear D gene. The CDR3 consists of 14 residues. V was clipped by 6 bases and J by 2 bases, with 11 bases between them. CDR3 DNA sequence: TGTGCCAGCAGCCAAATATCGGGCAATCAGCCCCAGCATTTT. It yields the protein CASSQISGNQPQHF.

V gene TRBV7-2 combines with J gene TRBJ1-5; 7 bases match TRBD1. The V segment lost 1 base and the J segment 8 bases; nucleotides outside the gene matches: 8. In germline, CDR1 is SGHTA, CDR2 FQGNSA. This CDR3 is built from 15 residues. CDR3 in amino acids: CASSLGVGGFEPQHF. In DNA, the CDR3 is TGTGCCAGCAGCTTAGGCGTAGGGGGCTTCGAGCCCCAGCATTTT.

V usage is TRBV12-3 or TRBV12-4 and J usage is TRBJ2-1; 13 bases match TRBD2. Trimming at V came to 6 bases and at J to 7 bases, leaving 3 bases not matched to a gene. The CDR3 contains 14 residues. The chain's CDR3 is CASRPTSGRNEQFF. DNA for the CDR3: TGTGCCAGCAGACCGACTAGCGGGAGGAATGAGCAGTTCTTC.

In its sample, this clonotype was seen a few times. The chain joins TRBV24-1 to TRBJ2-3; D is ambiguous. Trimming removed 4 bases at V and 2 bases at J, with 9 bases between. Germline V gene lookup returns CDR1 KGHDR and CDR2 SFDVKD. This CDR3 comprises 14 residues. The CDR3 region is CATSDTFATDTQYF. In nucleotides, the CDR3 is TGTGCCACCAGTGACACCTTTGCCACAGATACGCAGTATTTT.

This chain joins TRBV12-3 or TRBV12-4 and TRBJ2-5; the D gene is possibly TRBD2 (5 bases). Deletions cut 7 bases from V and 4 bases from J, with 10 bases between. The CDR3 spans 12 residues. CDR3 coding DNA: TGTGCCAGCACCCGAGGGCGAGAGACCCAGTACTTC. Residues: CASTRGRETQYF.

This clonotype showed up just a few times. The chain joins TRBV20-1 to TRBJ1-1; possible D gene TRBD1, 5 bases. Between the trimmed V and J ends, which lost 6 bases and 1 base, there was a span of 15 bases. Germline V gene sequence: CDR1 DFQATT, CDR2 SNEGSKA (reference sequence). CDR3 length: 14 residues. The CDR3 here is CSARGGSGNTEAFF. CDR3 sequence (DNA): TGCAGTGCAAGGGGAGGGTCGGGGAACACTGAAGCTTTCTTT.

The DNA of the CDR3 is TGTGCCAGCAGCTTATGGTCCTCTAGCGGCAATGAGCAGTTCTTC. This gives the protein CASSLWSSSGNEQFF. The chain joins TRBV7-2 to TRBJ2-1; 7 positions match TRBD2. Germline CDR1 SGHTA, CDR2 FQGNSA. The V gene end was trimmed by 2 bases and the J gene end by 6 bases; junction bases not matched to a gene: 7. The CDR3 sequence is 15 residues long. Variable domain in full (rest from reference TRBV7-2 and TRBJ2-1): GAGVSQSPSNKVTEKGKDVELRCDPISGHTALYWYRQSLGQGLEFLIYFQGNSAPDKSGLPSDRFSAERTGGSVSTLTIQRTQQEDSAVYLCASSLWSSSGNEQFFGPGTRLTVL.

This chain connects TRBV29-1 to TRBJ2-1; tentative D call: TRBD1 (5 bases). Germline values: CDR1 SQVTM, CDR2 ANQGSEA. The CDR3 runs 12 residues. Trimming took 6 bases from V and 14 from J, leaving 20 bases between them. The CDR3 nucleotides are TGCAGCGTGGCTGGGGCAGGGTTAATGAAGTTCTTC. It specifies CSVAGAGLMKFF.

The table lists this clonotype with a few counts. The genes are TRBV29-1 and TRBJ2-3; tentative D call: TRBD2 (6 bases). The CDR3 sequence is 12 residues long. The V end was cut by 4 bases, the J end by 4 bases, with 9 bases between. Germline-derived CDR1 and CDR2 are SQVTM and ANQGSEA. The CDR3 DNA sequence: TGCAGCGTTGGGGGACTGGCAGATACGCAGTATTTT. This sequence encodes CSVGGLADTQYF.

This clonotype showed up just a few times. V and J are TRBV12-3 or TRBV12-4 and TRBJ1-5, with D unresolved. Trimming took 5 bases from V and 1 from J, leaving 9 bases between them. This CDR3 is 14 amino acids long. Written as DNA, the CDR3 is TGTGCCAGCAGTGATAAAGCGAGCAATCAGCCCCAGCATTTT. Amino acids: CASSDKASNQPQHF.

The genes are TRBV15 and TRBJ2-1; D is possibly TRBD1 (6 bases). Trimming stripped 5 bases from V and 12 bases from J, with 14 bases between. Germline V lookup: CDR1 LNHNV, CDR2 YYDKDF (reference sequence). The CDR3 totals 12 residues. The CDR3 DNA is TGTGCCACCAGCTCATCACAGGGAACGCAGTTCTTC. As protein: CATSSSQGTQFF.

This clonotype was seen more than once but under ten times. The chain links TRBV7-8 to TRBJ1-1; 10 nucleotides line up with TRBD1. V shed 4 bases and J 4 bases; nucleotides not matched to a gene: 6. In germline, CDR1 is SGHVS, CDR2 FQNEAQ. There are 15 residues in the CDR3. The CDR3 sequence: CASSSLRDRGTEAFF. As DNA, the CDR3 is TGTGCCAGCAGCTCCCTCCGGGACAGGGGCACTGAAGCTTTCTTT.

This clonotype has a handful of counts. CDR3 protein: CASRKGGAASTDTQYF. Written as DNA, the CDR3 is TGTGCCAGCAGGAAGGGTGGAGCAGCAAGCACAGATACGCAGTATTTT. The genes are TRBV12-3 or TRBV12-4 and TRBJ2-3; unclear D gene. V lost 6 bases and J lost 0, with 16 bases in between. CDR3 length: 16 amino acids.

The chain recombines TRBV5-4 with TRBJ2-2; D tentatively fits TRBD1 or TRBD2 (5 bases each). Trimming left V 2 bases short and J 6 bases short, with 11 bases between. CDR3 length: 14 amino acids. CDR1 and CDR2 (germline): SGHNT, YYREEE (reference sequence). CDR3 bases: TGTGCCAGCAGCTTCCGCCAGGGAGCCGGGGAGCTGTTTTTT. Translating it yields CASSFRQGAGELFF.